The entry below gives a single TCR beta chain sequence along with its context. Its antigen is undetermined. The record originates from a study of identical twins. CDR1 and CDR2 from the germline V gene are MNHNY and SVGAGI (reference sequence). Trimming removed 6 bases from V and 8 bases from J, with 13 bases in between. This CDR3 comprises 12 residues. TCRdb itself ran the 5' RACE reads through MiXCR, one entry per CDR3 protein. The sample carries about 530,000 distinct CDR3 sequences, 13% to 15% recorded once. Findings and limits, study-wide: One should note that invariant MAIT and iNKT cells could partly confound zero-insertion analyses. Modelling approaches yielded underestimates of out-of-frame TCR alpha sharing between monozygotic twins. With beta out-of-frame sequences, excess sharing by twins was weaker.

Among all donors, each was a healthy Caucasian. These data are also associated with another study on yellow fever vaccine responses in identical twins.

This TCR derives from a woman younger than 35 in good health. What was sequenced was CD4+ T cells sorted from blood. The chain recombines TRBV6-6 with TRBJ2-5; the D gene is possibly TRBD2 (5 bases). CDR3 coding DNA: TGTGCCAGCAGACCGTTTGAGGGAACCCAGTACTTC. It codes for CASRPFEGTQYF.